A selection of T cell receptor beta chains follows, all from one sample in a study of T cells in tuberculosis. Sequencing was performed with immunoSEQ multiplex PCR; in TCRdb, only in-frame clones are kept and a portion is missing. Of roughly 45,000 clones detected, approximately 94% appear once; the ten largest clones hold roughly 2%. Material: PBMCs. These receptor sequences come from a donor under 30 with latent tuberculosis or without tuberculosis infection. Some clones in this sample may be carry-over from other donors' samples. The CDR3 runs from the conserved cysteine through the conserved F or W. A D gene is named only where the DNA matches it firmly. The size of a clone is reported for some rows only, either as once, few or many, or as a class for expanded clones.

TRBV2	.	TRBJ1-2	.	TGTGCCAGCAGTCCCTACCAAGGCTACACCTTC	CASSPYQGYTF
TRBV19	.	TRBJ1-2	.	TGTGCCAGTAGTATAGATGAGGCGGACTATGGCTACACCTTC	CASSIDEADYGYTF
TRBV10-2	.	TRBJ2-3	.	TGCGCCAGCAGTGAGCCGTCGAGCACAGATACGCAGTATTTT	CASSEPSSTDTQYF
TRBV5-1	.	TRBJ2-5	.	TGCGCCAGCAGCTTGGGGACAGCTCTCCAAGAGACCCAGTACTTC	CASSLGTALQETQYF
TRBV7-2	TRBD1	TRBJ2-7	.	TGTGCCAGCAGCTTTGACAGGGGGCCCGCGGGAGGAGAAGAGCAGTACTTC	CASSFDRGPAGGEEQYF
TRBV7-6	TRBD1	TRBJ2-2	.	TGTGCCAGCAGCTTAGACAGGGGAAACACCGGGGAGCTGTTTTTT	CASSLDRGNTGELFF
TRBV7-9	.	TRBJ2-7	.	TGTGCCAGCAGCCCCAGGGCTCCCTACGAGCAGTACTTC	CASSPRAPYEQYF
TRBV7-9	.	TRBJ2-3	once	TGTGCCAGCAGCTTGCCGGGACTCCTAATTTATCACACAGATACGCAGTATTTT	CASSLPGLLIYHTDTQYF
TRBV28	TRBD1	TRBJ1-2	.	TGTGCCAGCAGTGTGAAGGGGGCGTCCGGCTACACCTTC	CASSVKGASGYTF
TRBV7-7	TRBD1	TRBJ2-5	.	TGTGCCAGCAGCTCCGGGACAGTCGAAGAGACCCAGTACTTC	CASSSGTVEETQYF
TRBV5-5	TRBD2	TRBJ2-5	.	TGTGCCAGCAGCTTTCTTATTGGTGCAGCGGGAGGGCCGGGAGAGACCCAGTACTTC	CASSFLIGAAGGPGETQYF
TRBV28	TRBD1	TRBJ2-7	.	TGTGCCAGCAGTACACTACCGGGACAGGGACAATACGAGCAGTACTTC	CASSTLPGQGQYEQYF
TRBV5-4	.	TRBJ2-7	.	TGTGCCAGCTCCCCAGGGGGGCGGGGTGGCGAGCAGTACTTC	CASSPGGRGGEQYF
TRBV4-1	TRBD1	TRBJ2-2	.	TGCGCCAGCAGCCAAGATCGGAGAGGACAGGGCGCCGGGGAGCTGTTTTTT	CASSQDRRGQGAGELFF
TRBV6-6	.	TRBJ1-1	.	TGTGCCAGCAGTCCGGATGAAGGGAGGGCGACTGAAGCTTTCTTT	CASSPDEGRATEAFF
TRBV2	.	TRBJ2-1	.	TGTGCCAGCAGTGAGGGGCGGCAATCCTACAATGAGCAGTTCTTC	CASSEGRQSYNEQFF
TRBV5-8	.	TRBJ1-2	once	TGTGCCAGCAGCCAGCCAACAGCCCCTAAATTGGACACCTTC	CASSQPTAPKLDTF
TRBV5-6	.	TRBJ1-2	.	TGTGCCAGCAGCTTGAGCCGGGGAGGACGTTACTATGGCTACACCTTC	CASSLSRGGRYYGYTF
TRBV13	.	TRBJ1-4	.	TGTGCCAGCAGCTTACTAGAGGTGGGGGGTGAAAAACTGTTTTTT	CASSLLEVGGEKLFF
TRBV4-3	.	TRBJ1-1	.	TGCGCCAGCAGCCAAGTGTCCATGAACACTGAAGCTTTCTTT	CASSQVSMNTEAFF
TRBV19	TRBD2	TRBJ2-7	.	TGTGCCAGTAGTATCGCTAGCGGGAGGCCCTACGAGCAGTACTTC	CASSIASGRPYEQYF
TRBV4-2	TRBD2	TRBJ2-1	.	TGTGCCAGCAGCCAAGATCAAGGGACTAGCGGGAGGAACAATGAGCAGTTCTTC	CASSQDQGTSGRNNEQFF
TRBV6-1	TRBD1	TRBJ2-4	.	TGTGCCAGCAGTGCGGCAGGGGGCTTAAACATTCAGTACTTC	CASSAAGGLNIQYF
TRBV5-3	.	TRBJ1-1	once	TGTGCCAGAAGCTTGGCCGCCCTCTCAACGGGGAACACTGAAGCTTTCTTT	CARSLAALSTGNTEAFF